The clone carrying this T cell receptor beta chain was seen a single time. The CDR3 spans 13 residues. V dropped 3 bases and J dropped 3 bases, with 8 bases sitting between them. Germline CDR1 MGHDK, CDR2 SYGVNS. The data are from a study of blood T cell repertoires in COVID-19. Study summary: COVID-19 samples, acute and convalescent, were from the United States, Italy and Spain.

TCRdb keeps only in-frame clones here, not all; method: immunoSEQ multiplex PCR. The sample includes 150,000 or so clones, more than 65% seen only once; the top ten take more than 3.5%. The chain uses TRBV25-1 and TRBJ1-2; a possible D gene is TRBD1 (5 bases). The TCR sequence derives from an older woman with acute or convalescent COVID-19. Sequencing was done on a sample of peripheral blood. The CDR3 DNA sequence: TGTGCCAGCAGTGACAGGGCTCACTATGGCTACACCTTC. Encoded protein: CASSDRAHYGYTF.